Listed here are 22 T cell receptor beta chains from one sample, sequenced in a study of blood T cell repertoires in COVID-19. Clones were read by immunoSEQ multiplex PCR, and TCRdb kept only the in-frame ones, dropping some. Of 50,000 or so clones listed, approximately 90% are singletons. Source material: peripheral blood. The receptors originated from a man between 65 and 85 years old with acute or convalescent COVID-19.

CDR3 DNA: TGCGCCAGCAGTCAAAAGTGTTGGGAGGGCTACACCTTC. It specifies CASSQKCWEGYTF. The gene calls are TRBV23-1 and TRBJ1-2; unclear D gene. TRBV23-1 is placed among ORFs of uncertain function. Trimming shortened V by 2 bases and J by 8 bases, and 12 bases separated the two germline ends. The CDR3 runs 13 residues.

The chain uses TRBV19 and TRBJ2-7; no firm D call. Germline-derived CDR1 and CDR2 are LNHDA and SQIVND (reference sequence). The CDR3 extends over 14 amino acids. The V gene lost 1 base and the J gene lost 1 base, with 8 bases spanning the gap. The CDR3 spells CASSIGPGSYEQYF. The CDR3 DNA sequence: TGTGCCAGTAGTATAGGCCCGGGTTCCTACGAGCAGTACTTC.

CDR3 residues: CATRGQVPDTQYF. CDR3 sequence (DNA): TGTGCCACCAGGGGACAGGTCCCAGATACGCAGTATTTT. The rearrangement uses TRBV24-1 and TRBJ2-3, with 8 bases that match TRBD1. There are 13 residues in the CDR3. Germline loops: CDR1 KGHDR, CDR2 SFDVKD. V lost 7 bases to trimming and J lost 4 bases; unmatched junction nucleotides: 3.

The chain has TRBV19 and TRBJ2-1, with 7 bases that match TRBD2. After removal of 6 bases from V and 9 bases from J, the junction contained 5 bases not matched to a gene. The germline V gene encodes CDR1 LNHDA and CDR2 SQIVND (reference sequence). The CDR3 consists of 12 residues. Written as DNA, the CDR3 is TGTGCCAGTAGCCCTATAGCGGGTGAGCAGTTCTTC. This gives the protein CASSPIAGEQFF.

This clone was observed once. The gene calls are TRBV9 and TRBJ2-1; D might be TRBD2 (5 bases). Germline CDR1 reads SGDLS; CDR2 reads YYNGEE. Between the trimmed V and J ends, which lost 2 bases and 7 bases, there was a span of 19 bases. There are 16 residues in the CDR3. The CDR3 protein is CASSVGVAQRGNEQFF. In DNA form, the CDR3 reads TGTGCCAGCAGCGTTGGAGTGGCCCAAAGAGGGAATGAGCAGTTCTTC.

V is TRBV14 and J is TRBJ2-7; TRBD1 matches at 7 bases. The CDR3 spans 15 residues. Germline values: CDR1 SGHDN, CDR2 FVKESK. J was trimmed by 2 bases and V by 4 bases; bases with no gene match: 8. CDR3 bases: TGTGCCAGCAGCCGACCGGGACAGAGTACCTACGAGCAGTACTTC. As protein: CASSRPGQSTYEQYF.

Here the CDR3 reads CATSDGQGYSPLHF. The CDR3 nucleotides read TGTGCCACCAGTGATGGACAGGGTTATTCACCCCTCCACTTT. This chain uses TRBV24-1 with TRBJ1-6; 8 nucleotides match TRBD1. This CDR3 contains 14 residues. Germline CDR1 reads KGHDR; CDR2 reads SFDVKD. J was trimmed by 8 bases and V by 3 bases; bases with no gene match: 2.

This chain connects TRBV21-1 to TRBJ1-5. TRBV21-1 is shown as a pseudogene. The CDR3 extends over 15 amino acids. CDR3 residues: CASSSPGGTLSPQHF. The CDR3 DNA reads as TGTGCCAGCAGCTCCCCGGGGGGGACTCTCTCGCCCCAGCATTTT.

The chain carries TRBV7-9 and TRBJ1-2, with D hard to call. This CDR3 is built from 14 residues. V was cut by 3 bases and J by 6 bases, with 14 bases left in between. Germline-derived CDR1 and CDR2 are SEHNR and FQNEAQ (reference sequence). CDR3 DNA sequence: TGTGCCAGCAGCTTTATGGAACATAGCGATGGCTACACCTTC. Protein: CASSFMEHSDGYTF. The full variable domain, completed using reference TRBV7-9 and TRBJ1-2, is DTGVSQNPRHKITKRGQNVTFRCDPISEHNRLYWYRQTLGQGPEFLTYFQNEAQLEKSRLLSDRFSAERPKGSFSTLEIQRTEQGDSAMYLCASSFMEHSDGYTFGSGTRLTVV.

The chain employs TRBV6-5 and TRBJ1-4; D is perhaps TRBD1 (6 bases). Trimming removed 8 bases at V and 8 bases at J, with 18 bases between. CDR3 size: 14 residues. Germline CDR1 and CDR2: MNHEY and SVGAGI. This CDR3 reads CASWGEGGWEKLFF. DNA of the CDR3: TGTGCCAGCTGGGGGGAGGGGGGTTGGGAAAAACTGTTTTTT.

This chain joins TRBV10-3 and TRBJ2-2; 9 bases agree with TRBD2. Germline V CDR1 and CDR2: ENHRY, SYGVKD. J lost 8 bases, V lost 2 bases, and 9 bases had no gene match. The CDR3 spans 16 residues. CDR3 nucleotides: TGTGCCATCAGTGAGCTGCTAGCGGGATCCTTTGGGGAGCTGTTTTTT. As protein: CAISELLAGSFGELFF.

The chain employs TRBV2 and TRBJ2-3; 8 positions agree with TRBD2. The trim removed 2 bases at V and 4 bases at J, leaving 8 bases unmatched. The CDR3 loop spans 16 amino acids. The germline gives CDR1 SNHLY, CDR2 FYNNEI. The CDR3 nucleotides are TGTGCCAGCAGTGAACGAGTGAGCGGGAGAGCAGATACGCAGTATTTT. Amino acid sequence: CASSERVSGRADTQYF.

The V gene is TRBV29-1, the J gene TRBJ2-1, with 8 bases identical to TRBD1. Losses at the gene ends were 6 bases for V and 4 bases for J; bases not matched to a gene: 2. The CDR3 has 12 amino acids. Germline V gives CDR1 SQVTM, CDR2 ANQGSEA. The CDR3 bases are TGCAGCGTGACAGGGGAATACAATGAGCAGTTCTTC. Its translation: CSVTGEYNEQFF.

This chain joins TRBV28 and TRBJ1-1; a possible D gene is TRBD1 (5 bases). The CDR3 covers 13 residues. The V end was cut by 7 bases, the J end by 1 base, with 10 bases between. In germline, CDR1 is MDHEN, CDR2 SYDVKM. The CDR3 is CASTDTQNTEAFF. The CDR3, as DNA: TGTGCCAGCACGGACACCCAGAACACTGAAGCTTTCTTT. The full variable domain, its missing parts supplied by reference TRBV28 and TRBJ1-1, is DVKVTQSSRYLVKRTGEKVFLECVQDMDHENMFWYRQDPGLGLRLIYFSYDVKMKEKGDIPEGYSVSREKKERFSLILESASTNQTSMYLCASTDTQNTEAFFGQGTRLTVV.

The chain links TRBV7-9 to TRBJ2-2; TRBD2 matches at 7 bases. The CDR3 has 13 amino acids. CDR1 is SEHNR and CDR2 is FQNEAQ in the germline V gene (reference sequence). The V and J ends lost 8 bases and 1 base, in that order; junction bases with no gene match: 1. The CDR3 region has the DNA TGTGCCAGCGGGAGGGTGAACACCGGGGAGCTGTTTTTT. Protein product: CASGRVNTGELFF.

V gene TRBV6-5 combines with J gene TRBJ1-6; D uncertain. CDR1 and CDR2 from the germline V gene are MNHEY and SVGAGI. This CDR3 has 15 amino acids. Trimming took off 1 base at V and 7 bases at J, with 11 bases between the two ends. The DNA for the CDR3 is TGTGCCAGCAGTTACTTGGGAGGGAGCAATTCACCCCTCCACTTT. Its translation: CASSYLGGSNSPLHF.

DNA of the CDR3: TGTGCCAGCAGCTCACGACTCGGGGACACGACGCTAAACTATGGCTACACCTTC. Translation gives CASSSRLGDTTLNYGYTF. The V gene is TRBV5-5, the J gene TRBJ1-2; possibly TRBD1 for D (6 bases). Trimming took 3 bases from V and 2 from J, leaving 23 bases between them. CDR3 size: 18 residues. CDR1 SGHKS and CDR2 YYEKEE come from the germline V gene (reference sequence).

The rearrangement links TRBV13 to TRBJ1-5; TRBD1 is a possible D gene (6 bases). The CDR3 runs to 14 residues. Between the trimmed V and J ends, which lost 0 bases and 5 bases, there was a span of 8 bases. Germline V gene lookup returns CDR1 PRHDT and CDR2 FYEKMQ (reference sequence). The CDR3 is CASSLGGQYQPQHF. The CDR3 bases are TGTGCCAGCAGCTTAGGTGGACAGTATCAGCCCCAGCATTTT. The full variable domain, its missing parts supplied by reference TRBV13 and TRBJ1-5, is AAGVIQSPRHLIKEKRETATLKCYPIPRHDTVYWYQQGPGQDPQFLISFYEKMQSDKGSIPDRFSAQQFSDYHSELNMSSLELGDSALYFCASSLGGQYQPQHFGDGTRLSIL.

This chain joins TRBV5-1 and TRBJ2-1; 9 positions match TRBD1. V was pared by 2 bases and J by 6 bases, with 6 bases of the junction left unmatched. The germline gives CDR1 SGHRS, CDR2 YFSETQ. CDR3 length: 15 residues. CDR3 region: CASSFGDREVNEQFF. The CDR3 nucleotides are TGCGCCAGCAGCTTTGGGGACAGGGAGGTCAATGAGCAGTTCTTC.

V gene TRBV5-1 combines with J gene TRBJ2-3, with TRBD1 as a possible D gene (6 bases). CDR3 length equals 13 residues. Looked up from germline, CDR1 is SGHRS and CDR2 is YFSETQ. V lost 4 bases to trimming and J lost 4 bases, with 10 bases between them. The CDR3 DNA reads TGCGCCAGCAGCCCCGAGGGGGCAGATACGCAGTATTTT. Amino acid sequence: CASSPEGADTQYF.

J is TRBJ2-3 and V is TRBV25-1; 7 bases are a match to TRBD2. This CDR3 comprises 17 residues. J gave up 3 bases and V 1 base, and 10 bases lay outside the gene matches. CDR1 and CDR2 (germline): MGHDK, SYGVNS. CDR3 in DNA: TGTGCCAGCAGTGAATCTTGGGGGAGGGCCCGTACAGATACGCAGTATTTT. This encodes CASSESWGRARTDTQYF.

This clone has just one count. The V call is TRBV2, the J call TRBJ2-3; D uncertain. Germline-derived CDR1 and CDR2 are SNHLY and FYNNEI. The length of the CDR3 is 15 residues. The V gene lost 6 bases and the J gene lost 1 base, with 14 bases spanning the gap. The CDR3 protein is CASRQTPTRTDTQYF. CDR3 bases: TGTGCCAGCAGACAGACACCGACGCGCACAGATACGCAGTATTTT.